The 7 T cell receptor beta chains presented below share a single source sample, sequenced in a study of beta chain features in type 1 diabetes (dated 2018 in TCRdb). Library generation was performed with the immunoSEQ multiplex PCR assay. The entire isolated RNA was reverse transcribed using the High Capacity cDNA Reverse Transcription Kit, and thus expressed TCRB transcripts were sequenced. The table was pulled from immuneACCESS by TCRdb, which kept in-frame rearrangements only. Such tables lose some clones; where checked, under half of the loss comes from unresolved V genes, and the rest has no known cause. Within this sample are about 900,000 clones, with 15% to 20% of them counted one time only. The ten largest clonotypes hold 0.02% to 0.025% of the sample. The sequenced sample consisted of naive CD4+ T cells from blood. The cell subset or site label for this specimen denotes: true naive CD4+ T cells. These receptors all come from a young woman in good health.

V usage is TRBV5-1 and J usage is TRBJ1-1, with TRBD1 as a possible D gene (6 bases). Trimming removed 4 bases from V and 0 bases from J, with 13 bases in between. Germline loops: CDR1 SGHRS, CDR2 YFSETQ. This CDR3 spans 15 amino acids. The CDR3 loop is CASSQQGRMNTEAFF. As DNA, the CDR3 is TGCGCCAGCAGCCAACAGGGACGGATGAACACTGAAGCTTTCTTT.

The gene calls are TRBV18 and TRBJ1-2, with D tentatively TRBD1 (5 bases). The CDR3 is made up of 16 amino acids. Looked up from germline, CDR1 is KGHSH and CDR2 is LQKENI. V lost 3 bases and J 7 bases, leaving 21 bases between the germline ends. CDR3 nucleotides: TGTGCCAGCTCACCCCGGGGGAAGGAGATGGTCCTTGGCTACACCTTC. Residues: CASSPRGKEMVLGYTF.

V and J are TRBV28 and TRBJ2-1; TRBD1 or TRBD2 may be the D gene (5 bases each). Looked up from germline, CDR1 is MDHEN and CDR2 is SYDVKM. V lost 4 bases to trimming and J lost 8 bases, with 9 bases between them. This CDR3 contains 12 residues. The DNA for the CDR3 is TGTGCCAGCAGTTCCCCGGGACATGAGCAGTTCTTC. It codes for CASSSPGHEQFF.

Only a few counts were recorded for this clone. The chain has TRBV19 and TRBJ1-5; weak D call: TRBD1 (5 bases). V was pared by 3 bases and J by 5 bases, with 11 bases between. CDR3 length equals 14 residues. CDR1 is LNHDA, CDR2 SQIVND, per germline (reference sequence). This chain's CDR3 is CASSIWGGYQPQHF. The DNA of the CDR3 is TGTGCCAGTAGTATCTGGGGCGGTTATCAGCCCCAGCATTTT.

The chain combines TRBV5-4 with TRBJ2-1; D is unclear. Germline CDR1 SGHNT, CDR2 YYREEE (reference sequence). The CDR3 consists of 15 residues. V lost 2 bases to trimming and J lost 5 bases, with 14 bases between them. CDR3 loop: CASSFTWYANNEQFF. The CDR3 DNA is TGTGCCAGCAGCTTCACTTGGTATGCCAACAATGAGCAGTTCTTC.

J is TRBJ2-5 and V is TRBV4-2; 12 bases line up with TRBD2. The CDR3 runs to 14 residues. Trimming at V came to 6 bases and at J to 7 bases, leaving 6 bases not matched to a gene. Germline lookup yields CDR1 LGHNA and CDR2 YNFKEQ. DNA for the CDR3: TGTGCCAGCAGGACTAGCGGGAGATCTGGGACCCAGTACTTC. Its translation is CASRTSGRSGTQYF.

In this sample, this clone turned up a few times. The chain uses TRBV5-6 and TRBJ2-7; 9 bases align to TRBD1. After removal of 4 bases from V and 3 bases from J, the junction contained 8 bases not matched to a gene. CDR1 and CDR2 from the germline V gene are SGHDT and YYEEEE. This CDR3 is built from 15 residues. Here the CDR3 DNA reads TGTGCCAGCAGCCCCCCCGGGACAGGGAGCTACGAGCAGTACTTC. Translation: CASSPPGTGSYEQYF.